This is a list of T cell receptor beta chains from one sample in a study of glioma-infiltrating T cells. MiXCR, applied by TCRdb to the multiplex PCR reads, yields one record per CDR3 protein. The table lists over 130,000 distinct CDR3 sequences, more than 35% of them singletons. Sequenced sample: glioma tissue, nonneoplastic brain tissue, or PBMCs (not recorded which). These receptors were collected from a human donor with low-grade glioma or glioblastoma, undergoing nonglioma brain surgery, or in good health (not recorded which). The CDR3 runs from the conserved cysteine through the conserved F or W. Each record gives: clone size, D gene, V gene, J gene, CDR3 DNA, CDR3 protein. The D gene is left open where the match is weak. Clone size is shown for a subset of rows, as once, few, many or a class of expanded clone.

clone_size: -; d_call: -; v_call: TRBV20-1; j_call: TRBJ2-7; cdr3_nt: TGCAGTGCTAGAGATTATCGGGGCTACGAGCAGTACTTC; cdr3_aa: CSARDYRGYEQYF
clone_size: -; d_call: -; v_call: TRBV6-5; j_call: TRBJ2-2; cdr3_nt: TGTGCCAGCAGTATATACAAGGCGACCGGGGAGCTGTTTTTT; cdr3_aa: CASSIYKATGELFF
clone_size: few; d_call: -; v_call: TRBV7-9; j_call: TRBJ2-3; cdr3_nt: TGTGCCAGCAGCTCCAGGACTGGCTCTGGAGATACGCAGTATTTT; cdr3_aa: CASSSRTGSGDTQYF
clone_size: few; d_call: -; v_call: TRBV20-1; j_call: TRBJ2-1; cdr3_nt: TGCAGTGCTAGCTCGGGGGGCATGGGGTCCTACAATGAGCAGTTCTTC; cdr3_aa: CSASSGGMGSYNEQFF
clone_size: -; d_call: TRBD2; v_call: TRBV28; j_call: TRBJ2-7; cdr3_nt: TGTGCCAGCATGACTAGCGGGAGGGGCTCCTACGAGCAGTACTTC; cdr3_aa: CASMTSGRGSYEQYF
clone_size: -; d_call: TRBD2; v_call: TRBV6-9; j_call: TRBJ2-5; cdr3_nt: TGTGCCAGCAGTTGGAGGTCGGGTCCGGGGGGGGGGGAGACCCAGTACTTC; cdr3_aa: CASSWRSGPGGGETQYF
clone_size: -; d_call: -; v_call: TRBV7-9; j_call: TRBJ1-1; cdr3_nt: TGTGCCAGCAGCTCTTCGTGGGTTGACACTGAAGCTTTCTTT; cdr3_aa: CASSSSWVDTEAFF
clone_size: once; d_call: TRBD2; v_call: TRBV6-6; j_call: TRBJ2-3; cdr3_nt: TGTGCCAGCAGTTACTCCGGGGGGGCCGTCGATACGCAGTATTTT; cdr3_aa: CASSYSGGAVDTQYF
clone_size: few; d_call: TRBD1; v_call: TRBV6-6; j_call: TRBJ1-1; cdr3_nt: TGTGCCAGCAGTTACGGGACAGGGGTCGGCACTGAAGCTTTCTTT; cdr3_aa: CASSYGTGVGTEAFF
clone_size: many; d_call: -; v_call: TRBV6-2/TRBV6-3; j_call: TRBJ2-1; cdr3_nt: TGTGCCAGCAGTTACTTCGAGCACTACAATGAGCAGTTCTTC; cdr3_aa: CASSYFEHYNEQFF
clone_size: few; d_call: -; v_call: TRBV6-1; j_call: TRBJ1-6; cdr3_nt: TGTGCCAGCAGTGTCCCCACGACAGCAACCTTTAATTCACCCCTCCACTTT; cdr3_aa: CASSVPTTATFNSPLHF
clone_size: few; d_call: -; v_call: TRBV4-1; j_call: TRBJ2-1; cdr3_nt: TGCGCCAGCAGCCCACAGGGATGGAATGAGCAGTTCTTC; cdr3_aa: CASSPQGWNEQFF
clone_size: few; d_call: TRBD2; v_call: TRBV4-1; j_call: TRBJ2-1; cdr3_nt: TGCGCCAGCAGCCAAGGTCTAGCGGACTACAATGAGCAGTTCTTC; cdr3_aa: CASSQGLADYNEQFF
clone_size: -; d_call: TRBD1; v_call: TRBV7-2; j_call: TRBJ2-5; cdr3_nt: TGTGCCAGCAGCGTTAAGGGGACAGGAGCTTTTCGGGAGACCCAGTACTTC; cdr3_aa: CASSVKGTGAFRETQYF
clone_size: -; d_call: -; v_call: TRBV7-2; j_call: TRBJ1-1; cdr3_nt: TGTGCCAGCAGCTTAGTACACGGAAATCTGAACACTGAAGCTTTCTTT; cdr3_aa: CASSLVHGNLNTEAFF
clone_size: -; d_call: -; v_call: TRBV2; j_call: TRBJ1-1; cdr3_nt: TGTGCCAGCACCAAACGTTATGAGAGCACTGAAGCTTTCTTT; cdr3_aa: CASTKRYESTEAFF
clone_size: -; d_call: TRBD1; v_call: TRBV28; j_call: TRBJ1-2; cdr3_nt: TGTGCCAGGAGTCGTAGGACAGGCGCCTATGGCTACACCTTC; cdr3_aa: CARSRRTGAYGYTF
clone_size: few; d_call: TRBD2; v_call: TRBV6-1; j_call: TRBJ2-1; cdr3_nt: TGTGCCAGCAAGGAAGGACTAGCTGGGGATGAGCAGTTCTTC; cdr3_aa: CASKEGLAGDEQFF
clone_size: -; d_call: -; v_call: TRBV14; j_call: TRBJ1-6; cdr3_nt: TGTGCCAGCAGCCAAGTTGGTTCACCCCTCCACTTT; cdr3_aa: CASSQVGSPLHF
clone_size: few; d_call: -; v_call: TRBV30; j_call: TRBJ2-1; cdr3_nt: TGTGCCTGGAGCCGCGGCCGGGATGAGCAGTTCTTC; cdr3_aa: CAWSRGRDEQFF
clone_size: -; d_call: -; v_call: TRBV20-1; j_call: TRBJ1-4; cdr3_nt: TGCAGTGCGTTTAGGCAGTCTAATGAAAAACTGTTTTTT; cdr3_aa: CSAFRQSNEKLFF
clone_size: many; d_call: -; v_call: TRBV6-2/TRBV6-3; j_call: TRBJ2-7; cdr3_nt: TGTGCCAGCAGTTACGAAGGGGATGGGTACGAGCAGTACTTC; cdr3_aa: CASSYEGDGYEQYF
clone_size: many; d_call: -; v_call: TRBV6-2/TRBV6-3; j_call: TRBJ1-5; cdr3_nt: TGTGCCAGCAGTTACCCCGATTACGGCAGCAATCAGCCCCAGCATTTT; cdr3_aa: CASSYPDYGSNQPQHF
clone_size: many; d_call: -; v_call: TRBV6-1; j_call: TRBJ2-3; cdr3_nt: TGTGCCAGCAGAGAGAAGGACTACTCACCCGCGGATACGCAGTATTTT; cdr3_aa: CASREKDYSPADTQYF
clone_size: few; d_call: -; v_call: TRBV6-1; j_call: TRBJ2-2; cdr3_nt: TGTGCCAGCAAGATCGGACGGGGTTTCACCGGGGAGCTGTTTTTT; cdr3_aa: CASKIGRGFTGELFF
clone_size: few; d_call: TRBD2; v_call: TRBV24-1; j_call: TRBJ2-5; cdr3_nt: TGTGCCACCAGTGACGATTCCGGGAGGGAGACCCAGTACTTC; cdr3_aa: CATSDDSGRETQYF
clone_size: -; d_call: -; v_call: TRBV14; j_call: TRBJ1-6; cdr3_nt: TGTGCCAGCAGCCAAGATCCGGTTCGTAATTCACCCCTCCACTTT; cdr3_aa: CASSQDPVRNSPLHF
clone_size: -; d_call: -; v_call: TRBV5-1; j_call: TRBJ2-7; cdr3_nt: TGCGCCAGCAGTCCCTACCAGAGCTCCTACGAGCAGTACTTC; cdr3_aa: CASSPYQSSYEQYF
clone_size: -; d_call: -; v_call: TRBV18; j_call: TRBJ2-5; cdr3_nt: TGTGCCAGCTCACCCACAGGGCTGGAGACCCAGTACTTC; cdr3_aa: CASSPTGLETQYF
clone_size: -; d_call: TRBD2; v_call: TRBV20-1; j_call: TRBJ2-1; cdr3_nt: TGCAGTGCTACCCCACTAGCGGGGGCCCCCAATGAGCAGTTCTTC; cdr3_aa: CSATPLAGAPNEQFF
clone_size: -; d_call: -; v_call: TRBV20-1; j_call: TRBJ1-5; cdr3_nt: TGCAGTGCTAGTCGCGATAGCAATCAGCCCCAGCATTTT; cdr3_aa: CSASRDSNQPQHF
clone_size: once; d_call: -; v_call: TRBV7-2; j_call: TRBJ2-5; cdr3_nt: TGTGCCAGCAGCTTAGGCAGGGCCGGTTCAGAGACCCAGTACTTC; cdr3_aa: CASSLGRAGSETQYF
clone_size: -; d_call: -; v_call: TRBV6-1; j_call: TRBJ1-1; cdr3_nt: TGTGCCAGCACCCCGACGGGACTGAGAAACACTGAAGCTTTCTTT; cdr3_aa: CASTPTGLRNTEAFF
clone_size: few; d_call: TRBD1; v_call: TRBV27; j_call: TRBJ1-5; cdr3_nt: TGTGCCAGCAGTCCCAAACAGGGGGCGGGGCAGCCCCAGCATTTT; cdr3_aa: CASSPKQGAGQPQHF
clone_size: -; d_call: -; v_call: TRBV6-2/TRBV6-3; j_call: TRBJ1-1; cdr3_nt: TGTGCCAGCACCCCGTTGGGGGCGCTGAGGACTGAAGCTTTCTTT; cdr3_aa: CASTPLGALRTEAFF
clone_size: few; d_call: -; v_call: TRBV19; j_call: TRBJ2-3; cdr3_nt: TGTGCCAGTAGATCCCCCGGTCAGGATACGCAGTATTTT; cdr3_aa: CASRSPGQDTQYF
clone_size: -; d_call: -; v_call: TRBV2; j_call: TRBJ1-2; cdr3_nt: TGTGCCAGACCACCTTGGCAGGACTATGGCTACACCTTC; cdr3_aa: CARPPWQDYGYTF
clone_size: -; d_call: -; v_call: TRBV7-2; j_call: TRBJ1-1; cdr3_nt: TGTGCCAGCAGCCTACAGGGAGGGAACACTGAAGCTTTCTTT; cdr3_aa: CASSLQGGNTEAFF
clone_size: -; d_call: -; v_call: TRBV7-3; j_call: TRBJ2-5; cdr3_nt: TGTGCCAGCAGCTTATCAGCGGGTGGAGGTCAAGAGACCCAGTACTTC; cdr3_aa: CASSLSAGGGQETQYF
clone_size: -; d_call: TRBD1; v_call: TRBV20-1; j_call: TRBJ2-1; cdr3_nt: TGCAGCGTGGGGACAGGGGGATGGAATGAGCAGTTCTTC; cdr3_aa: CSVGTGGWNEQFF
clone_size: -; d_call: -; v_call: TRBV20-1; j_call: TRBJ1-6; cdr3_nt: TGCAGTGCTTACTTGTCCCGTCCGTATAATTCACCCCTCCACTTT; cdr3_aa: CSAYLSRPYNSPLHF
clone_size: -; d_call: -; v_call: TRBV10-3; j_call: TRBJ1-1; cdr3_nt: TGTGCCATCAGTGAATATCCCCAGGGAGGGCACACTGAAGCTTTCTTT; cdr3_aa: CAISEYPQGGHTEAFF
clone_size: -; d_call: -; v_call: TRBV10-2; j_call: TRBJ1-1; cdr3_nt: TGCGCCAGCAGTGAAACAGGGAACACTGAAGCTTTCTTT; cdr3_aa: CASSETGNTEAFF
clone_size: -; d_call: -; v_call: TRBV2; j_call: TRBJ1-4; cdr3_nt: TGTGCCAGTCGAAGGGTCGGTGAAAAACTGTTTTTT; cdr3_aa: CASRRVGEKLFF
clone_size: -; d_call: -; v_call: TRBV7-8; j_call: TRBJ1-1; cdr3_nt: TGTGCCAGCAGCCCACCTGGGTGGGGTATGAACACTGAAGCTTTCTTT; cdr3_aa: CASSPPGWGMNTEAFF
clone_size: few; d_call: TRBD1; v_call: TRBV7-9; j_call: TRBJ2-3; cdr3_nt: TGTGCCAGCAGCATCGACAGGGTTAACGCAGATACGCAGTATTTT; cdr3_aa: CASSIDRVNADTQYF
clone_size: -; d_call: -; v_call: TRBV6-1; j_call: TRBJ1-6; cdr3_nt: TGTGCCAGCAGTGAAAGTTCATCCCTCCCCCTCCACTTT; cdr3_aa: CASSESSSLPLHF
clone_size: few; d_call: TRBD1; v_call: TRBV4-3; j_call: TRBJ1-1; cdr3_nt: TGCGCCAGCAGCATCGCGGGACAGGTTAACACTGAAGCTTTCTTT; cdr3_aa: CASSIAGQVNTEAFF
clone_size: -; d_call: -; v_call: TRBV20-1; j_call: TRBJ2-1; cdr3_nt: TGCAGTGCTAGTGATACCATACTTGACTACAATGAGCAGTTCTTC; cdr3_aa: CSASDTILDYNEQFF
clone_size: few; d_call: -; v_call: TRBV25-1; j_call: TRBJ1-1; cdr3_nt: TGTGCCAGCAGTATCTCGGGAGAAACTGAAGCTTTCTTT; cdr3_aa: CASSISGETEAFF
clone_size: -; d_call: -; v_call: TRBV6-6; j_call: TRBJ2-4; cdr3_nt: TGTGCCAGCAGTTACTCTTCCCGGCTACTAGCCAAAAACATTCAGTACTTC; cdr3_aa: CASSYSSRLLAKNIQYF
clone_size: few; d_call: TRBD2; v_call: TRBV6-5; j_call: TRBJ2-5; cdr3_nt: TGTGCCAGCAGTTCAGCACCGGGACTAGCGGGGGAAGAGACCCAGTACTTC; cdr3_aa: CASSSAPGLAGEETQYF
clone_size: -; d_call: TRBD1; v_call: TRBV5-1; j_call: TRBJ1-5; cdr3_nt: TGCGCCAGCAGCTCGGGACAGAAAGATCAGCCCCAGCATTTT; cdr3_aa: CASSSGQKDQPQHF
clone_size: -; d_call: TRBD2; v_call: TRBV29-1; j_call: TRBJ2-3; cdr3_nt: TGCAGCTTTATCGGACTAGCGAGCACAGATACGCAGTATTTT; cdr3_aa: CSFIGLASTDTQYF
clone_size: few; d_call: TRBD2; v_call: TRBV18; j_call: TRBJ2-7; cdr3_nt: TGTGCCAGCTCACCACCTATGCCGGGGGGGTACGAGCAGTACTTC; cdr3_aa: CASSPPMPGGYEQYF
clone_size: few; d_call: -; v_call: TRBV18; j_call: TRBJ2-1; cdr3_nt: TGTGCCAGCTCACCACCCACTTACAATGAGCAGTTCTTC; cdr3_aa: CASSPPTYNEQFF
clone_size: -; d_call: TRBD1; v_call: TRBV28; j_call: TRBJ1-1; cdr3_nt: TGTGCCAGCGCCAGGCAGGGGGCATCGGTCACTGAAGCTTTCTTT; cdr3_aa: CASARQGASVTEAFF
clone_size: -; d_call: -; v_call: TRBV28; j_call: TRBJ1-5; cdr3_nt: TGTGCCAGCCTCAATTCAGGACCCAGCAATCAGCCCCAGCATTTT; cdr3_aa: CASLNSGPSNQPQHF
clone_size: -; d_call: -; v_call: TRBV4-1; j_call: TRBJ2-5; cdr3_nt: TGCGCCAGCAGCCGAATAGCATCGGAGACCCAGTACTTC; cdr3_aa: CASSRIASETQYF